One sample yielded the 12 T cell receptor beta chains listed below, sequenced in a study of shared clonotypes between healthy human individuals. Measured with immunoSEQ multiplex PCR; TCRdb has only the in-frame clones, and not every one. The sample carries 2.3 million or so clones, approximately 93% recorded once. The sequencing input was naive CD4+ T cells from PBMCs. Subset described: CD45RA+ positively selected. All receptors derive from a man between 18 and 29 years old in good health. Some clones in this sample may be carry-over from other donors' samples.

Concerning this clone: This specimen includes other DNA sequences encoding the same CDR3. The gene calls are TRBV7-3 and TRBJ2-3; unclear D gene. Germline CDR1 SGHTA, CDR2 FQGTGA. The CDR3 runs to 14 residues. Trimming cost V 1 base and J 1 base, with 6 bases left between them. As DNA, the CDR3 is TGTGCCAGCAGCTTAAACCGCGGCACAGATACGCAGTATTTT. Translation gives CASSLNRGTDTQYF.

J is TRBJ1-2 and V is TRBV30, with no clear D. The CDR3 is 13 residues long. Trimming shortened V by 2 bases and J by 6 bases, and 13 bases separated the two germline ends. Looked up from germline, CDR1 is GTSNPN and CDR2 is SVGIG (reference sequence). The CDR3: CAWSIQATDGYTF. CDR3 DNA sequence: TGTGCCTGGAGTATCCAGGCAACCGATGGCTACACCTTC. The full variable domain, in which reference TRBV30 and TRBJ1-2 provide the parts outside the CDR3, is SQTIHQWPATLVQPVGSPLSLECTVEGTSNPNLYWYRQAAGRGLQLLFYSVGIGQISSEVPQNLSASRPQDRQFILSSKKLLLSDSGFYLCAWSIQATDGYTFGSGTRLTVV.

In nucleotides, the CDR3 is TGTGCCAGCAGCCAAGTGGCCAGCCTAGGGAACTATGGCTACACCTTC. It is translated as CASSQVASLGNYGYTF. The V and J genes are TRBV14 and TRBJ1-2; D unresolved. Germline CDR1 and CDR2: SGHDN and FVKESK. Trimming took 1 base from V and 2 from J, leaving 14 bases between them. The CDR3 runs 16 residues.

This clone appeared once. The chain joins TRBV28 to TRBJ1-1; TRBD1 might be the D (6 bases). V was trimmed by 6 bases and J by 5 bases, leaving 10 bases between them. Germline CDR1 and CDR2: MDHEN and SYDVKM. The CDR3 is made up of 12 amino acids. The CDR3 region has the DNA TGTGCCAGCAGGGGGACAAAGACTGAAGCTTTCTTT. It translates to CASRGTKTEAFF.

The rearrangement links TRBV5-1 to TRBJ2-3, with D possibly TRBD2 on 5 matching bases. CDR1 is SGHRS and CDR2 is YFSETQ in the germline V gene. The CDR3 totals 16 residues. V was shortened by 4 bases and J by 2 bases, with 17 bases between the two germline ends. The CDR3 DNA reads TGCGCCAGCAGCCTGATCCGAGGGTCAAACACAGATACGCAGTATTTT. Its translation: CASSLIRGSNTDTQYF.

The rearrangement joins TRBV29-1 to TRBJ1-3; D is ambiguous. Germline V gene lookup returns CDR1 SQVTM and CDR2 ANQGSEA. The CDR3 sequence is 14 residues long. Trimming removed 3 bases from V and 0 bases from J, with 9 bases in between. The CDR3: CSVDISLSGNTIYF. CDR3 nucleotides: TGCAGCGTTGATATTTCCCTCTCTGGAAACACCATATATTTT.

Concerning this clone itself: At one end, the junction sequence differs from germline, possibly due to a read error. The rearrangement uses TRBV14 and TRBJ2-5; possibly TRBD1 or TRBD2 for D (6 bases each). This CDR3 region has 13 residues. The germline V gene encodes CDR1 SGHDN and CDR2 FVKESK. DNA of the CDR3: TGTGCCAGCAGACAAGGGGGGCAGGAGACCCAGTACTTC. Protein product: CASRQGGQETQYF.

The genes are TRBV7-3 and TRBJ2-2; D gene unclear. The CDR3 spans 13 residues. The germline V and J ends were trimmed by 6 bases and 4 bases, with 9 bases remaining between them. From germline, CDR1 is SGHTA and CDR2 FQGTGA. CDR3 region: CASRPDFTGELFF. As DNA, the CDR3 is TGTGCCAGCAGACCTGACTTCACCGGGGAGCTGTTTTTT. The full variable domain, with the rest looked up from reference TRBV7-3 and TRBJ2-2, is GAGVSQTPSNKVTEKGKYVELRCDPISGHTALYWYRQSLGQGPEFLIYFQGTGAADDSGLPNDRFFAVRPEGSVSTLKIQRTERGDSAVYLCASRPDFTGELFFGEGSRLTVL.

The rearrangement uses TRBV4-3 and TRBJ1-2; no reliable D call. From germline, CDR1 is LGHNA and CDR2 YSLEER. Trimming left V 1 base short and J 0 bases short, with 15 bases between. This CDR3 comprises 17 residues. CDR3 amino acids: CASSQGASGLTNYGYTF. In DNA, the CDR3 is TGCGCCAGCAGCCAAGGGGCTTCTGGCTTAACTAACTATGGCTACACCTTC.

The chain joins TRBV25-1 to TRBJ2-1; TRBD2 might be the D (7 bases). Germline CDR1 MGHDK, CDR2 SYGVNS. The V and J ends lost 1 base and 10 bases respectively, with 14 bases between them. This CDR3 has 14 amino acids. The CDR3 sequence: CASSEWASGQEQFF. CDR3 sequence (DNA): TGTGCCAGCAGTGAATGGGCTAGCGGACAGGAGCAGTTCTTC.

CDR3 sequence: CASSTDRGGSVDYRVGPRNEQFF. The DNA of the CDR3 is TGTGCCAGCAGCACCGACAGGGGGGGGTCGGTCGACTATCGTGTGGGCCCGAGAAATGAGCAGTTCTTC. The chain has TRBV21-1 and TRBJ2-1; the DNA was not compared with TRBD1, the D call given in the table. TRBV21-1 is classified as a pseudogene. The CDR3 runs to 23 residues.

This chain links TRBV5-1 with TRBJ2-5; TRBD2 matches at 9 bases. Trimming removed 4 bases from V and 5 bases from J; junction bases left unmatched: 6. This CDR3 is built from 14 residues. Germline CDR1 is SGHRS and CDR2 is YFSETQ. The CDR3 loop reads CASSVSGGLETQYF. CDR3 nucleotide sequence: TGCGCCAGCAGCGTTAGCGGGGGATTGGAGACCCAGTACTTC.